This entry features one TCR beta chain sequence. Its cognate antigen is unknown. The data derive from a study of cytomegalovirus exposure and HLA in healthy donors. General observations from the study: The listing of approximately 160 TCR beta chains classed them as cytomegalovirus-associated. A later analysis found first-cohort TCR clusters tended to co-occur in the 120 or so validation repertoires.

Assay: immunoSEQ multiplex PCR; the TCRdb copy retains only in-frame clones and omits some. The data contain 70,000 to 85,000 clones, 94% of them singletons. The J segment lost 6 bases and the V segment lost 4 bases, leaving 6 bases of the junction unmatched. This CDR3 is 14 amino acids long. CDR1 SQVTM and CDR2 ANQGSEA come from the germline V gene. The sample taken for sequencing was PBMCs. The TCR sequence derives from a woman aged 18-29 years in good health and CMV-seropositive. The V gene is TRBV29-1, the J gene TRBJ2-1; 10 positions agree with TRBD2. For the CDR3, the DNA is TGCAGCGTTGCTGGGCTAGCGGGGGTCAATGAGCAGTTCTTC. Its protein is CSVAGLAGVNEQFF.